Below, one T cell receptor beta chain is given with its context. No antigen is known for it. These data are taken from a study of OX40 agonist ivuxolimab in advanced cancers. Study context: Patients in dose escalation had liver, melanoma, kidney or head and neck cancers.

The data were produced by immunoSEQ multiplex PCR, yet TCRdb's version contains in-frame clones alone and is incomplete. This sample has approximately 110,000 clones; about nine tenths occur once, and the top ten carry 0.8% to 1%. Trimming took 2 bases from V and 3 from J, leaving 8 bases between them. The germline V gene has CDR1 SGHTA and CDR2 FQGNSA. The CDR3 consists of 14 residues. Study-wide results and limits: Near-lowest levels of clonal expansion characterized partial responders at 0.1-3.0 mg/kg. Expanded clones were, on average, more numerous in CD8+ T cells than in CD4+.

This receptor was obtained from an adult with an advanced solid tumor such as melanoma, head and neck, liver or kidney cancer. J is TRBJ2-1 and V is TRBV7-2; D unclear. The material was CD4+ or CD8+ T cells sorted from blood, obtained in a trial of the OX40 agonist ivuxolimab. The CDR3 here is CASSLSPIYNEQFF. CDR3 DNA sequence: TGTGCCAGCAGCTTAAGTCCGATCTACAATGAGCAGTTCTTC.